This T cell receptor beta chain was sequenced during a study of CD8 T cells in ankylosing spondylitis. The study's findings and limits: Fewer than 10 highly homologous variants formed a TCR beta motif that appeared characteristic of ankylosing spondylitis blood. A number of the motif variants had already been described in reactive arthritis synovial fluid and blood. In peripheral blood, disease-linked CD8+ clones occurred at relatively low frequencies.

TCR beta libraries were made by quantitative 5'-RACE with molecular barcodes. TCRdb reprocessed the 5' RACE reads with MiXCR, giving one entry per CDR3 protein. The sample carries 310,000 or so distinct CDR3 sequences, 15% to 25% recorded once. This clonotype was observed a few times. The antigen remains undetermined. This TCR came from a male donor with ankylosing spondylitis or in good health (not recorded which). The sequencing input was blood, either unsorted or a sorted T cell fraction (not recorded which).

CDR3 residues: CASSFGQGNGETQYF. DNA for the CDR3: TGTGCCAGCAGCTTCGGACAGGGGAATGGAGAGACCCAGTACTTC. The rearrangement joins TRBV7-9 to TRBJ2-5, with 9 bases that match TRBD1. This CDR3 spans 15 amino acids. Germline V gene lookup returns CDR1 SEHNR and CDR2 FQNEAQ (reference sequence). J gave up 4 bases and V 3 bases, and 6 bases lay outside the gene matches. Full variable domain (missing parts from reference TRBV7-9 and TRBJ2-5): DTGVSQNPRHKITKRGQNVTFRCDPISEHNRLYWYRQTLGQGPEFLTYFQNEAQLEKSRLLSDRFSAERPKGSFSTLEIQRTEQGDSAMYLCASSFGQGNGETQYFGPGTRLLVL.